The 11 T cell receptor beta chains given below trace back to one sample, sequenced in a study of glioma-infiltrating T cells after dendritic cell vaccination (TCRdb year 2016). Receptors were amplified or captured by the immunoSEQ multiplex PCR assay. TCRdb limited this immuneACCESS table to in-frame rearrangements with V and J called. A share of clones is missing; checked studies link under half to unresolved V genes, and the rest is unexplained. The sample records about 92,000 clones, more than 75% of which are singletons. Of the sample, 15% to 17% is held by the ten largest clones. The source material was blood, sampled before dendritic cell vaccination. The receptors stem from a human donor with glioblastoma.

The V call is TRBV5-1, the J call TRBJ1-4, with 7 bases lining up with TRBD1. This CDR3 comprises 13 residues. In germline, CDR1 is SGHRS, CDR2 YFSETQ. The V gene end was trimmed by 5 bases and the J gene end by 5 bases; junction bases not matched to a gene: 3. The DNA for the CDR3 is TGCGCCAGCAGTCTACAGGGGAATGAAAAACTGTTTTTT. This encodes CASSLQGNEKLFF.

The chain uses TRBV19 and TRBJ2-1; TRBD2 is a possible D gene (6 bases). Deletions cut 3 bases from V and 5 bases from J, with 11 bases between. The CDR3 consists of 14 residues. Germline V gene sequence: CDR1 LNHDA, CDR2 SQIVND (reference sequence). The DNA for the CDR3 is TGTGCCAGTAGTATCCGGGAGTGGGACAATGAGCAGTTCTTC. Translation: CASSIREWDNEQFF.

A single count supports this clone. The rearrangement links TRBV19 to TRBJ1-2, with TRBD1 identical over 8 bases. The CDR3 is made up of 18 amino acids. CDR1 is LNHDA and CDR2 is SQIVND in the germline V gene (reference sequence). V shed 6 bases, J shed 1 base, and the junction held 16 bases outside the gene matches. The CDR3 region is CASSGQGHFTSHNYGYTF. The CDR3 DNA reads as TGTGCCAGTAGCGGACAGGGCCATTTTACCTCCCATAACTATGGCTACACCTTC.

The V gene is TRBV5-4, the J gene TRBJ2-2; 7 bases match TRBD1. This CDR3 region has 16 residues. CDR1 is SGHNT, CDR2 YYREEE, per germline (reference sequence). The V and J ends lost 4 bases and 6 bases, in that order; junction bases with no gene match: 12. Here the CDR3 DNA reads TGTGCCAGCAGCGACGACAGGGTTACATACTCCGGGGAGCTGTTTTTT. Translation: CASSDDRVTYSGELFF.

V is TRBV19 and J is TRBJ2-5, with D tentatively TRBD1 (5 bases). Germline V gene data show CDR1 as LNHDA and CDR2 as SQIVND (reference sequence). This CDR3 is 18 amino acids long. Trimming took 8 bases from V and 4 from J, leaving 29 bases between them. The CDR3 loop is CASFGPSPYRQPGETQYF. The CDR3 DNA reads as TGTGCCAGTTTTGGCCCTTCCCCCTATAGACAGCCTGGAGAGACCCAGTACTTC.

V usage is TRBV27 and J usage is TRBJ2-7; 12 nucleotides match TRBD2. V gave up 3 bases and J gave up 5 bases; unmatched junction bases: 8. Germline values: CDR1 MNHEY, CDR2 SMNVEV (reference sequence). The CDR3 contains 16 residues. The CDR3 nucleotides are TGTGCCAGCAGTTTTCCTAGCGGGAGGGCCAAGGACGAGCAGTACTTC. It is translated as CASSFPSGRAKDEQYF.

In this sample, this clone turned up a few times. V usage is TRBV19 and J usage is TRBJ2-1; D unresolved. Germline values: CDR1 LNHDA, CDR2 SQIVND (reference sequence). V lost 3 bases to trimming and J lost 0 bases, with 6 bases between them. This CDR3 region has 14 residues. This CDR3 is CASSISRSYNEQFF. Written as DNA, the CDR3 is TGTGCCAGTAGTATTAGTCGCTCCTACAATGAGCAGTTCTTC. Full variable domain (remainder filled in from reference TRBV19 and TRBJ2-1): DGGITQSPKYLFRKEGQNVTLSCEQNLNHDAMYWYRQDPGQGLRLIYYSQIVNDFQKGDIAEGYSVSREKKESFPLTVTSAQKNPTAFYLCASSISRSYNEQFFGPGTRLTVL.

This rearrangement joins TRBV5-6 to TRBJ1-3, with TRBD1 matching over 7 bases. CDR1 is SGHDT and CDR2 is YYEEEE in the germline V gene. The CDR3 totals 13 residues. Losses at the gene ends were 6 bases for V and 3 bases for J; bases not matched to a gene: 3. CDR3 bases: TGTGCCAGCACCCAGGGGGGTGGAAACACCATATATTTT. Encoded protein: CASTQGGGNTIYF. The full variable domain, with the rest looked up from reference TRBV5-6 and TRBJ1-3, is DAGVTQSPTHLIKTRGQQVTLRCSPKSGHDTVSWYQQALGQGPQFIFQYYEEEERQRGNFPDRFSGHQFPNYSSELNVNALLLGDSALYLCASTQGGGNTIYFGEGSWLTVV.

The rearrangement links TRBV9 to TRBJ2-1, with D possibly TRBD2 on 5 matching bases. The CDR3 runs 15 residues. V was shortened by 2 bases and J by 6 bases, with 15 bases between the two germline ends. The germline CDR1 and CDR2 sequences are SGDLS and YYNGEE. The CDR3 DNA follows: TGTGCCAGCAGCGTCCACGGGGAGAGTGGCAATGAGCAGTTCTTC. It codes for CASSVHGESGNEQFF.

This chain connects TRBV5-1 to TRBJ2-5; 7 positions agree with TRBD1. The germline gives CDR1 SGHRS, CDR2 YFSETQ. The CDR3 is made up of 16 amino acids. Unmatched junction bases numbered 8, after V lost 0 bases and J lost 3 bases. The CDR3 DNA reads TGCGCCAGCAGCTTGGATCCAGGGGGAAGGGAAGAGACCCAGTACTTC. Amino acids: CASSLDPGGREETQYF.

The V call is TRBV9, the J call TRBJ2-7; TRBD1 is a possible D gene (6 bases). There are 15 residues in the CDR3. Germline CDR1 is SGDLS and CDR2 is YYNGEE. The ends were cut back, 0 bases at V and 0 bases at J, with 10 bases in the middle. CDR3 sequence: CASSVGRGNSYEQYF. The CDR3 DNA reads as TGTGCCAGCAGCGTAGGCAGGGGCAACTCCTACGAGCAGTACTTC.